This is a list of T cell receptor beta chains from one sample in a study of CD8 T cells in Susac syndrome. Via MiXCR, TCRdb re-called the immunoSEQ multiplex PCR reads, giving one row per CDR3 protein. The sample records around 170,000 distinct CDR3 sequences, 95% being singletons. Material: CD4+ T cells from PBMCs. The source is a human donor with Susac syndrome. The CDR3 runs from the conserved cysteine through the conserved F or W. Each record gives: J gene, V gene, CDR3 protein.

j_gene: TRBJ1-2
v_gene: TRBV4-2
CDR3aa: CASSQTRQGGGYTF

j_gene: TRBJ1-1
v_gene: TRBV20-1
CDR3aa: CSALDRGNTEAFF

j_gene: TRBJ2-7
v_gene: TRBV5-1
CDR3aa: CASSRAGTGTIYEQYF

j_gene: TRBJ2-1
v_gene: TRBV2
CDR3aa: CASIKGFSGGSYNEQFF

j_gene: TRBJ2-1
v_gene: TRBV28
CDR3aa: CASTPHTGTPYFNEQFF

j_gene: TRBJ1-3
v_gene: TRBV9
CDR3aa: CASSVESRNTIYF

j_gene: TRBJ2-1
v_gene: TRBV30
CDR3aa: CAWSVVAQRMQFF

j_gene: TRBJ2-7
v_gene: TRBV12-3/TRBV12-4
CDR3aa: CASSLSGGNSYEQYF

j_gene: TRBJ1-6
v_gene: TRBV5-1
CDR3aa: CASSFGANSPLHF

j_gene: TRBJ2-1
v_gene: TRBV7-2
CDR3aa: CASSQRPRGARGEQFF

j_gene: TRBJ1-6
v_gene: TRBV4-1
CDR3aa: CASSQEEGYNSPLHF

j_gene: TRBJ1-3
v_gene: TRBV12-3/TRBV12-4
CDR3aa: CASSNRVGNTIYF

j_gene: TRBJ2-7
v_gene: TRBV3-1
CDR3aa: CASSQDRKEQYF

j_gene: TRBJ2-1
v_gene: TRBV11-3
CDR3aa: CASSFAAGTLYNEQFF